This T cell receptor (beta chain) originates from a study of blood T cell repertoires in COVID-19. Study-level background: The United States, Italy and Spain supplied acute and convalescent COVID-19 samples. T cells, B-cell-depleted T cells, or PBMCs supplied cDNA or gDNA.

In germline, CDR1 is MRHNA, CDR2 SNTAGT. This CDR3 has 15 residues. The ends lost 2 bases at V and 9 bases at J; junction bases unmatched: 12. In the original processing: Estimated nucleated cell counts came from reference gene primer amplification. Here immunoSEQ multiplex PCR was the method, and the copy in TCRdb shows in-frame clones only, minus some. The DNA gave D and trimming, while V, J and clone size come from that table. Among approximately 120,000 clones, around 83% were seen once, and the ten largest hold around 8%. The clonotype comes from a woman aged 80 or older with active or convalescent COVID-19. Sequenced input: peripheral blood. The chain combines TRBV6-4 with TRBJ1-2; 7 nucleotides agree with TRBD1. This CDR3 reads CASSDDETGPRSYTF. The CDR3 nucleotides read TGTGCCAGCAGTGACGACGAGACAGGGCCGAGGAGCTACACCTTC.